A selection of T cell receptor beta chains follows, all from one sample in a study of T cell responses to AZD1222 COVID-19 vaccine. Libraries were prepared by immunoSEQ multiplex PCR; TCRdb keeps only in-frame clonotypes and omits some of them. The sample records about 94,000 clones, nearly 90% being singletons. Here the sequenced sample was peripheral blood, taken on day 0 of AZD1222 vaccination. The receptors stem from an adult in good health. Both conserved end residues are part of each CDR3. Fields, in order: CDR3 protein, CDR3 DNA, J gene, clone size, D gene, V gene. The D gene is left open where the match is weak. For some rows the clone size is stated as once, few or many, or as a class when expanded; others skip it.

CDR3: CASSIRGNRETQYF; DNA: TGTGCCAGTAGTATAAGAGGGAACCGCGAGACCCAGTACTTC; J: TRBJ2-5; size: .; D: .; V: TRBV19
CDR3: CASSVDRVAGYTF; DNA: TGCGCCAGCAGCGTCGACAGGGTAGCTGGCTACACCTTC; J: TRBJ1-2; size: .; D: TRBD1; V: TRBV5-1
CDR3: CASSRVDTSIYGYTF; DNA: TGTGCCAGCTCCAGGGTAGATACATCCATCTATGGCTACACCTTC; J: TRBJ1-2; size: .; D: .; V: TRBV25-1
CDR3: CASSQGTGKNNEQYF; DNA: TGCGCCAGCAGCCAAGGGACAGGGAAAAATAACGAGCAGTACTTC; J: TRBJ2-7; size: .; D: TRBD1; V: TRBV4-3
CDR3: CASSPRGQGLGNTIYF; DNA: TGTGCCAGCAGCCCCCGCGGACAGGGTCTTGGAAACACCATATATTTT; J: TRBJ1-3; size: .; D: TRBD1; V: TRBV7-9
CDR3: CASSLSSGAYNSPLHF; DNA: TGCGCCAGCAGCCTCTCCTCCGGGGCCTACAATTCACCCCTCCACTTT; J: TRBJ1-6; size: .; D: .; V: TRBV4-3
CDR3: CASSFTAGVEQYF; DNA: TGTGCCAGCAGCTTCACCGCCGGCGTCGAGCAGTACTTC; J: TRBJ2-7; size: few; D: .; V: TRBV5-6
CDR3: CASSTGTSPGTDTQYF; DNA: TGCGCCAGCAGCACCGGGACTAGCCCCGGCACAGATACGCAGTATTTT; J: TRBJ2-3; size: .; D: TRBD2; V: TRBV5-1
CDR3: CASRRTGNEQFF; DNA: TGTGCCAGCAGGAGGACAGGGAATGAGCAGTTCTTC; J: TRBJ2-1; size: .; D: TRBD1; V: TRBV6-5
CDR3: CASSLRADGYYNEQFF; DNA: TGTGCCAGCAGCTTAAGGGCGGACGGCTACTACAATGAGCAGTTCTTC; J: TRBJ2-1; size: .; D: .; V: TRBV7-8
CDR3: CASSLSNREVYEQYF; DNA: TGCGCCAGCAGCTTGTCGAACAGGGAGGTATACGAGCAGTACTTC; J: TRBJ2-7; size: .; D: .; V: TRBV5-1
CDR3: CASSKGRGRKNSPLHF; DNA: TGTGCCAGCAGCAAAGGGAGGGGGCGAAAGAATTCACCCCTCCACTTT; J: TRBJ1-6; size: .; D: .; V: TRBV21-1
CDR3: CASSYIAGDTDTQYF; DNA: TGTGCCAGCAGCTACATAGCGGGGGACACAGATACGCAGTATTTT; J: TRBJ2-3; size: .; D: TRBD2; V: TRBV6-5
CDR3: CASSQVGLAGGISDYNEQFF; DNA: TGCGCCAGCAGCCAAGTAGGGCTAGCGGGGGGCATCTCGGACTACAATGAGCAGTTCTTC; J: TRBJ2-1; size: .; D: TRBD2; V: TRBV4-1
CDR3: CASRTGPPTYEQYF; DNA: TGTGCCAGCAGGACAGGACCTCCTACCTACGAGCAGTACTTC; J: TRBJ2-7; size: .; D: .; V: TRBV6-5
CDR3: CASSEGYF; DNA: TGTGCCAGCAGTGAAGGGTACTTC; J: TRBJ2-7; size: once; D: .; V: TRBV25-1
CDR3: CASRVTGPNYEQYF; DNA: TGTGCCAGCAGAGTCACGGGACCGAACTACGAGCAGTACTTC; J: TRBJ2-7; size: .; D: .; V: TRBV6-5
CDR3: CASAYSGGAGETQYF; DNA: TGCGCCAGTGCCTATAGCGGGGGGGCCGGGGAGACCCAGTACTTC; J: TRBJ2-5; size: .; D: TRBD2; V: TRBV5-1